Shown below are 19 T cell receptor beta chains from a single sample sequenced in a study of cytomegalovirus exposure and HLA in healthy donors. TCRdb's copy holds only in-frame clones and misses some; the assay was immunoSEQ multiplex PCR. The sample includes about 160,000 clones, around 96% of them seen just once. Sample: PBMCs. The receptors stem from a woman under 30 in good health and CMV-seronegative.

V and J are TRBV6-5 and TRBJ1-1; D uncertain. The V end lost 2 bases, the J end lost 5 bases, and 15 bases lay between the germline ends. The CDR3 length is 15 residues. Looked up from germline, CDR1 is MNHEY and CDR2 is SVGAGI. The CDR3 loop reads CASSYAQTLKTEAFF. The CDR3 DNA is TGTGCCAGCAGTTACGCACAGACCTTAAAAACTGAAGCTTTCTTT.

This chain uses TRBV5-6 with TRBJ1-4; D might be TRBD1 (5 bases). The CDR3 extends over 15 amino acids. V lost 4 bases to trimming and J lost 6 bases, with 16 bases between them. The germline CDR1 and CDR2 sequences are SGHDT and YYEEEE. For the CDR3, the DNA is TGTGCCAGCAGCGTAATCGGGACGGGGGATGAAAAACTGTTTTTT. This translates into CASSVIGTGDEKLFF.

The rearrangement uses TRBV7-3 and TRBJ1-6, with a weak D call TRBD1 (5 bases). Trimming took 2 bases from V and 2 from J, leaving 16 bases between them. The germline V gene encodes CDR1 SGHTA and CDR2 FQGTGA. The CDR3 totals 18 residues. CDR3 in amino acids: CASSLGGRRGPYNSPLHF. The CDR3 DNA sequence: TGTGCCAGCAGCTTAGGGGGACGGAGGGGCCCCTATAATTCACCCCTCCACTTT.

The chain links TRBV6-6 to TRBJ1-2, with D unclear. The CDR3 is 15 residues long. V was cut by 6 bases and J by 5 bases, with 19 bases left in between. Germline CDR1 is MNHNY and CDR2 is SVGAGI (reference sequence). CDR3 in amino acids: CASRSEADIQYGYTF. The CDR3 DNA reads TGTGCCAGCAGATCCGAGGCCGATATTCAATATGGCTACACCTTC.

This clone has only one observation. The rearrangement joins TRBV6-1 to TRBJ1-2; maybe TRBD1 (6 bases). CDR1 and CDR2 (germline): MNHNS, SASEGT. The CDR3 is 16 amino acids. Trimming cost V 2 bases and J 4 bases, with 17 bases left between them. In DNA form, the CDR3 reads TGTGCCAGCAGTGAAAGATGGCAGGGGTTGGTCTATGGCTACACCTTC. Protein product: CASSERWQGLVYGYTF.

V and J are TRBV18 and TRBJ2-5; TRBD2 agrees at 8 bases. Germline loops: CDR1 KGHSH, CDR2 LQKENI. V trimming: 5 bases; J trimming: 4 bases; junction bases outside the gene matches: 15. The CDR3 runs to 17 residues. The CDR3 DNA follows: TGTGCCAGCTCAACGGGACTAGGGGGGCCGGTAGGAGAGACCCAGTACTTC. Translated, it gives CASSTGLGGPVGETQYF.

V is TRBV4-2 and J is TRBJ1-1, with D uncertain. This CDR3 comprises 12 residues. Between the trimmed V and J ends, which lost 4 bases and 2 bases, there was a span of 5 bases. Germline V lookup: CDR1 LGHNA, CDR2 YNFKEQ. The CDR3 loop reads CASSRANTEAFF. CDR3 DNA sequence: TGTGCCAGCAGCCGGGCCAACACTGAAGCTTTCTTT.

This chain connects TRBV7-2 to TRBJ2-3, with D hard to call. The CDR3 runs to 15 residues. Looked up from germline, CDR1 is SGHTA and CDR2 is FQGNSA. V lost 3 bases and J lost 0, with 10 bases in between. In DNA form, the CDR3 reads TGTGCCAGCAGCTTGGCTGCGGTTAGCACAGATACGCAGTATTTT. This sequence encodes CASSLAAVSTDTQYF.

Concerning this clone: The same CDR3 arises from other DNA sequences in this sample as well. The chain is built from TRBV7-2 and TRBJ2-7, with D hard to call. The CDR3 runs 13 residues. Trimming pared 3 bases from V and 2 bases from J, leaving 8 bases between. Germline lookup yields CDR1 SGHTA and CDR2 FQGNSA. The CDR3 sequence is CASSLNGAYEQYF. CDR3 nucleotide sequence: TGTGCCAGCAGCTTGAACGGAGCCTACGAGCAGTACTTC.

CDR3 loop: CASSGGQGASEAFF. CDR3 coding DNA: TGTGCCAGCAGTGGAGGACAGGGGGCGTCTGAAGCTTTCTTT. The chain uses TRBV6-1 and TRBJ1-1, with 11 bases aligning to TRBD1. The CDR3 covers 14 residues. Trimming cost V 4 bases and J 6 bases; bases outside gene matches: 4. Germline lookup yields CDR1 MNHNS and CDR2 SASEGT.

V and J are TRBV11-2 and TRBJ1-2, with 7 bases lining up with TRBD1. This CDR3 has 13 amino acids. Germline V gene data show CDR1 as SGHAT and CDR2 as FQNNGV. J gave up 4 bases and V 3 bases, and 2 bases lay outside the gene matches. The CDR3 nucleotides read TGTGCCAGCAGCTTGGGGACAGTCTATGGCTACACCTTC. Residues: CASSLGTVYGYTF.

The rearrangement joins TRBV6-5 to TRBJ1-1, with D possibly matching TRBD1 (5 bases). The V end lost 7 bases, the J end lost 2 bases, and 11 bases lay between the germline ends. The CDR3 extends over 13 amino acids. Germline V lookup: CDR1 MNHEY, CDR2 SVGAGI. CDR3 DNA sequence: TGTGCCAGCATGCAACAGGAAAACACTGAAGCTTTCTTT. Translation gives CASMQQENTEAFF.

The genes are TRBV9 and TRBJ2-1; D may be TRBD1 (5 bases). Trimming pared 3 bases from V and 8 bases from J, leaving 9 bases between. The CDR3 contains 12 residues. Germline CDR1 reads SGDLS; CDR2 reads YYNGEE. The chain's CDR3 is CASSDLGDEQFF. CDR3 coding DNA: TGTGCCAGCAGCGACCTAGGGGATGAGCAGTTCTTC.

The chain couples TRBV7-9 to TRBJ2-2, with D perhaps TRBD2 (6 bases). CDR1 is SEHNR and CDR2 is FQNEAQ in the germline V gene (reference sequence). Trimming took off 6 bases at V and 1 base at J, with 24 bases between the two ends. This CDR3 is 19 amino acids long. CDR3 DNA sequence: TGTGCCAGCAGTGGGCAGCGGGCCGAATTGCTACAGAACACCGGGGAGCTGTTTTTT. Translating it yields CASSGQRAELLQNTGELFF.

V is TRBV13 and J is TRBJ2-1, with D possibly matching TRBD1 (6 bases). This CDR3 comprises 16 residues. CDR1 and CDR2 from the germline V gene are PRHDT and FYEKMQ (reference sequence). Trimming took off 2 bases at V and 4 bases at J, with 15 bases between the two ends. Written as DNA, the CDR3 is TGTGCCAGCAGCTTAAGGAAGGGCCAGGGGTACAATGAGCAGTTCTTC. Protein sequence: CASSLRKGQGYNEQFF.

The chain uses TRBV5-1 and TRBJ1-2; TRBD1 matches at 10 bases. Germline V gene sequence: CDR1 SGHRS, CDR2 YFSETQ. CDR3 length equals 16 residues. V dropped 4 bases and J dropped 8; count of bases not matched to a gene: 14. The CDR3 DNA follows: TGCGCCAGCAGCAATCCCGGGACAGGGGCCGTAGAGGGCTACACCTTC. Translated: CASSNPGTGAVEGYTF.

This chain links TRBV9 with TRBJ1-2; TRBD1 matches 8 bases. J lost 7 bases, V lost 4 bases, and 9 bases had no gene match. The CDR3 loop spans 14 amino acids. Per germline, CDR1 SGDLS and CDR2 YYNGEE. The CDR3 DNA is TGTGCCAGCAGCCCCCGGACAGGGAGGGTTGGCTACACCTTC. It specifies CASSPRTGRVGYTF.

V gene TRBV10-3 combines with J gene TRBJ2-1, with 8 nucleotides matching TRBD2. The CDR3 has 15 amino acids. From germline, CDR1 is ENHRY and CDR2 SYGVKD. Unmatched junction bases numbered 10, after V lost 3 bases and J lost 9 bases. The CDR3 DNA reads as TGTGCCATCAGTGATAAGACGGGGGGGCTCAGTGAGCAGTTCTTC. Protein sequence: CAISDKTGGLSEQFF.

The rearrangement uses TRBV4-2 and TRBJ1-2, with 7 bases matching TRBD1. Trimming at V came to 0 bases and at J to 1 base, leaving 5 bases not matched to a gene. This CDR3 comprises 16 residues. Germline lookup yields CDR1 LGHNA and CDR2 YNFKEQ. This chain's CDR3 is CASSQEATGVNYGYTF. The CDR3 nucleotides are TGTGCCAGCAGCCAAGAAGCCACAGGGGTTAACTATGGCTACACCTTC.